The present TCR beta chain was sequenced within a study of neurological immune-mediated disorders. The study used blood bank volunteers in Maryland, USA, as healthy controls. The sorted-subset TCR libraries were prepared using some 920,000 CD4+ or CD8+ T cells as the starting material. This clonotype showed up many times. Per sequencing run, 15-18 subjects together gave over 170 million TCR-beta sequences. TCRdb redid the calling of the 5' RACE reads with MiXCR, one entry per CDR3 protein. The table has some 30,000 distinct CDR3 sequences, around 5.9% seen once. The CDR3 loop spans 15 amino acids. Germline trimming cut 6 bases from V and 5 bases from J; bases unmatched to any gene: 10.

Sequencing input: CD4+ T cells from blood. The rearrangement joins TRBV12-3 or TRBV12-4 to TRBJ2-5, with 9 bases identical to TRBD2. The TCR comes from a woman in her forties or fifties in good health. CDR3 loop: CASRPGIAGVETQYF. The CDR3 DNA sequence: TGTGCCAGCAGACCCGGGATAGCGGGAGTTGAGACCCAGTACTTC.